This T cell receptor beta chain was obtained from a study of cytomegalovirus exposure and HLA in healthy donors. Study-level findings and limits: Several of the most significant clusters appeared linked to common viral pathogens, based on a later analysis. The study recorded more than 150 TCR beta chains that were cytomegalovirus-associated. TRBV6-2, TRBV6-3 and other indistinguishable V segments were excluded.

In the case of this clone: Its antigen is unknown.

V dropped 7 bases and J dropped 5 bases, with 18 bases sitting between them. Per germline, CDR1 MNHNY and CDR2 SVGAGI (reference sequence). The CDR3 is 15 residues long. Researchers ran the PCR with 60 Vbeta and 13 Jbeta primers. Repertoires were generated with immunoSEQ multiplex PCR, while TCRdb's copy carries only in-frame clones and drops some. The specimen's table records some 47,000 clones. The rearrangement uses TRBV6-6 and TRBJ2-1; perhaps TRBD2 as D (5 bases). This sequence was found in a woman aged 40 to 55 in good health and CMV-seronegative. Input material: PBMCs. The CDR3 sequence: CASTFTGLTDNEQFF. Here the CDR3 DNA reads TGTGCCAGCACCTTTACGGGGTTGACCGACAATGAGCAGTTCTTC.